Listed below are T cell receptor beta chains from one sample, sequenced in a study of T cells in Graves' hyperthyroidism and ophthalmopathy. TCRdb redid the calling of the multiplex PCR reads with MiXCR, one entry per CDR3 protein. Altogether 600,000 to 650,000 distinct CDR3 sequences are present, less than 25% being singletons, with the ten largest covering 34%. Sequencing input: blood. Receptor source: a man aged 25 to 40 with Graves' ophthalmopathy. The CDR3 runs from the conserved cysteine through the conserved F or W. A D gene is named only where the DNA matches it firmly. Clone sizes are given selectively: once, few, many, or a class where the clone is expanded.

size	J	length	V	D	DNA	CDR3
.	TRBJ2-7	18	TRBV5-1	.	TGCGCCAGCAGCTTTAGGGCCGCGACGGTCCGCACCTCCTACGGGCAGTACTTC	CASSFRAATVRTSYGQYF
many	TRBJ2-3	18	TRBV7-8	TRBD2	TGTGCCAGCAGCCCGATCCCGACTAGCGGGGGACTCACAGATACGCAGTATTTT	CASSPIPTSGGLTDTQYF
many	TRBJ2-5	16	TRBV28	TRBD1	TGTGCCGTCCAAACAGGAGGGACAGGGCGCCAAGAGACCCAGTACTTC	CAVQTGGTGRQETQYF
few	TRBJ2-1	14	TRBV12-3/TRBV12-4	.	TGTGCCAGCAGCAGGGCGAGGGGGTCCAATGAGCAGTTCTTC	CASSRARGSNEQFF
many	TRBJ2-7	14	TRBV5-1	TRBD2	TGCGCCAGCAGCTTGGGTAGCGGGTTTTACGAGCAGTACTTC	CASSLGSGFYEQYF
.	TRBJ2-7	13	TRBV7-2	.	TGTGCCAGCAGCTCGGGGGCGCCCGACGAGCAGTACTTC	CASSSGAPDEQYF
many	TRBJ1-1	15	TRBV5-1	.	TGCGCCAGCAGCTTGGATCCGGGGTGGGGCACTGAAGCTTTCTTT	CASSLDPGWGTEAFF
few	TRBJ1-2	15	TRBV20-1	.	TGCAGTGCTAGAGGCACCGCAGGGGCGAGCTATGGCTACACCTTC	CSARGTAGASYGYTF
.	TRBJ1-6	13	TRBV7-8	.	TGTGCCAGCAGGGGCCCCTATAATTCACCCCTCCACTTT	CASRGPYNSPLHF
few	TRBJ1-4	15	TRBV28	TRBD1	TGTGCCAGCAGTCCCGCGGGACAGGATAATGAAAAACTGTTTTTT	CASSPAGQDNEKLFF
few	TRBJ2-2	16	TRBV19	TRBD2	TGTGCCAGTAATACTTGGGGACTAGCGCACACCGGGGAGCTGTTTTTT	CASNTWGLAHTGELFF
few	TRBJ1-5	14	TRBV15	.	TGTGCCACCAGCAGAGACAGTAGCAATCAGCCCCAGCATTTT	CATSRDSSNQPQHF
many	TRBJ2-1	15	TRBV11-1	.	TGTGCCAGCAGCTTAGCTGCGGGACCCTACAATGAGCAGTTCTTC	CASSLAAGPYNEQFF
.	TRBJ2-7	15	TRBV27	.	TGTGCCAGCAGCCCTGGGGGGCTAGCGGACCTTTTGCAGTACTTC	CASSPGGLADLLQYF
.	TRBJ2-2	17	TRBV7-9	.	TGTGCCAGCAGCTCGACACAGGGAGAAGGGAACACCGGGGAGCTGTTTTTT	CASSSTQGEGNTGELFF
many	TRBJ2-7	13	TRBV2	TRBD2	TGTGCCAGCGGACTAGCCCGCTCCTACGAGCAGTACTTC	CASGLARSYEQYF
.	TRBJ2-5	12	TRBV12-3/TRBV12-4	.	TGTGCCTCCCGGGGGCTGGGTGGGACCCAGTACTTC	CASRGLGGTQYF
.	TRBJ2-1	14	TRBV10-3	.	TGTGCCATCAGTGACAGTAGCTCCTACAATGAGCAGTTCTTC	CAISDSSSYNEQFF
many	TRBJ2-1	16	TRBV30	.	TGTGCCTGGAGTGTACAAGGGTCGGAAATCTACAATGAGCAGTTCTTC	CAWSVQGSEIYNEQFF
.	TRBJ2-3	11	TRBV24-1	.	TGTGCCGCCAGTGATCGTGATACGCAGTATTTT	CAASDRDTQYF
many	TRBJ2-7	15	TRBV11-2	.	TGTGCCAGCAGCCCCCCCTCCGGTGGGAGAAACGAGCAGTACTTC	CASSPPSGGRNEQYF
few	TRBJ1-3	19	TRBV9	.	TGTGCCAGCAGCCACCCCGACGCGGGAGGGGACCAAAGCGGGGACACCATATATTTT	CASSHPDAGGDQSGDTIYF
.	TRBJ2-7	14	TRBV27	.	TGTGCCAGCAGTATCCGGGAGAACTCCTACGAGCAGTACTTC	CASSIRENSYEQYF
.	TRBJ2-5	13	TRBV5-1	.	TGCGCCAGCAGCTTGGATTCAGTTGAGACCCAGTACTTC	CASSLDSVETQYF
.	TRBJ2-3	11	TRBV6-2/TRBV6-3	.	TGTGCCAGCAGGTCACCAGGGACGCAGTATTTT	CASRSPGTQYF
few	TRBJ2-5	14	TRBV6-1	.	TGTGCCAGCAGTGAGTTAGGGGCAAGCGAGACCCAGTACTTC	CASSELGASETQYF
.	TRBJ2-7	18	TRBV5-1	TRBD2	TGCGCCAGCAGCTTTCAGGGACTAGCGGGAGGGCGGTCCTACGAGCAGTACTTC	CASSFQGLAGGRSYEQYF
many	TRBJ2-1	13	TRBV2	.	TGTGCCAGCAGCGAAGTAACGCCGTGGGAGCAGTTCTTC	CASSEVTPWEQFF
few	TRBJ2-7	14	TRBV20-1	TRBD1	TGCAGTGCGAACTGGGACAGGGGGTGGAACGAGCAGTACTTC	CSANWDRGWNEQYF
many	TRBJ2-1	15	TRBV7-3	TRBD2	TGTGCCAGCAGCTTGTATAGCGGGAGGTCGGCTGAGCAGTTCTTC	CASSLYSGRSAEQFF
few	TRBJ2-1	13	TRBV30	.	TGTGCCTTGAGCAGACGCTCCTACAATGAGCAGTTCTTC	CALSRRSYNEQFF
many	TRBJ1-2	15	TRBV27	.	TGTGCCAGCAGTTGGAGGGACAAGGGCAGAGATGGCTACACCTTC	CASSWRDKGRDGYTF
.	TRBJ2-2	15	TRBV19	.	TGTGCCAGTAGTTTCCAGGGAGGGAACACCGGGGAGCTGTTTTTT	CASSFQGGNTGELFF
few	TRBJ2-3	14	TRBV12-3/TRBV12-4	TRBD1	TGTGCCAGCATATTACAGGGGGCCGGAGATACGCAGTATTTT	CASILQGAGDTQYF
many	TRBJ2-7	14	TRBV28	TRBD1	TGTGCCAGCAGTTTGGATAACAGGGGAGACGAGCAGTACTTC	CASSLDNRGDEQYF
many	TRBJ2-2	15	TRBV20-1	.	TGCAGTGCCAAGTACACGGCCGTAAACACCGGGGAGCTGTTTTTT	CSAKYTAVNTGELFF
.	TRBJ2-3	17	TRBV25-1	TRBD2	TGTGCCAGCAGCCCCCCGGGACTAGCGGGAGGGATAGATACGCAGTATTTT	CASSPPGLAGGIDTQYF
.	TRBJ2-7	13	TRBV28	.	TGTGCCGGCATACGTGCGAGCTCCTACGAGCAGTACTTC	CAGIRASSYEQYF
.	TRBJ2-7	14	TRBV6-1	TRBD1	TGTGCCAGCAGTCGACCGGGACAGGGGTACGAGCAGTACTTC	CASSRPGQGYEQYF
.	TRBJ1-1	16	TRBV4-1	TRBD1	TGCGCCAGCAGGAAGACCATGGGACAGACGAACACTGAAGCTTTCTTT	CASRKTMGQTNTEAFF
few	TRBJ1-1	14	TRBV12-3/TRBV12-4	.	TGTGCCAGCAGTCCCCGGGCCGCGAACACTGAAGCTTTCTTT	CASSPRAANTEAFF
few	TRBJ1-6	18	TRBV6-1	TRBD1	TGTGCCAGCAGTGAAGTCACAGGGGGCCATCGGTATAATTCACCCCTCCACTTT	CASSEVTGGHRYNSPLHF
.	TRBJ2-7	19	TRBV7-9	TRBD2	TGTGCCAGCAGTTTCAAGGGAGTGAGGACTAGCGGGGAATCCTACGAGCAGTACTTC	CASSFKGVRTSGESYEQYF
few	TRBJ2-1	13	TRBV12-5	TRBD2	TGTGCTAGCTCTCACGGACTAGACAATGAGCAGTTCTTC	CASSHGLDNEQFF
.	TRBJ2-4	15	TRBV30	.	TGTGCCTGGAATGCCGGACCCCCAGGGAAAAACATTCAGTACTTC	CAWNAGPPGKNIQYF
few	TRBJ2-2	16	TRBV7-9	TRBD2	TGTGCCAGCAGCCACGCTAGCGGGAGGGCCTCCGGGGAGCTGTTTTTT	CASSHASGRASGELFF
.	TRBJ2-1	13	TRBV24-1	.	TGTGCCACCAGTGATTTTCCGGTCAATGAGCAGTCCTTC	CATSDFPVNEQSF
.	TRBJ1-2	12	TRBV29-1	.	TGCAGCGTTGAAGAGGCAGGTCGAGGCTACACCTTC	CSVEEAGRGYTF
.	TRBJ1-2	14	TRBV12-3/TRBV12-4	.	TGTGCCAGCAGTTCACAAGGGTCGAGCTATGGCTACACCTTC	CASSSQGSSYGYTF
few	TRBJ2-7	18	TRBV20-1	TRBD2	TGCAGTGCCCGAAAGCGGGGGCTAGCGGGAGGGCCCTCCTACGAGCAGTACTTC	CSARKRGLAGGPSYEQYF